This is a list of T cell receptor beta chains from one sample in a study of shared clonotypes between healthy human individuals. Here immunoSEQ multiplex PCR was the method, and the copy in TCRdb shows in-frame clones only, minus some. The sample has 1,500,000 or so clones; more than 95% are singletons. The sequenced material came from naive CD4+ T cells sorted from blood. The receptor set was obtained from a man in his thirties or forties in good health. Each CDR3 is given with its conserved first and last residue.

v_call	j_call	cdr3_aa
TRBV5-1	TRBJ2-2	CASSFLTGEGSSGELFF
TRBV7-2	TRBJ2-3	CASTAWGGIGDTQYF
TRBV5-4	TRBJ2-7	CASSLAGRGGYEQYF
TRBV5-1	TRBJ2-4	CASSRTSALAKNIQYF
TRBV7-2	TRBJ2-1	CASSTRLVGEQFF
TRBV5-6	TRBJ2-3	CASSLALQSSTDTQYF
TRBV7-9	TRBJ2-1	CASSLSGPSGYNEQFF
TRBV4-3	TRBJ1-5	CASSQGTGLAGQPQHF
TRBV5-1	TRBJ2-3	CASSLADRGLTDTQYF
TRBV5-1	TRBJ2-2	CASSLGAGVVGELFF
TRBV5-1	TRBJ2-3	CASSVLGEPDTQYF
TRBV11-2	TRBJ2-1	CASSLGPGINEQFF
TRBV4-1	TRBJ2-7	CASSLLPSSYEQYF
TRBV11-2	TRBJ1-3	CASSSTGSPGNTIYF
TRBV15	TRBJ1-1	CATRTSGGPTEAFF
TRBV10-2	TRBJ1-1	CASSEVGRTEAFF
TRBV18	TRBJ2-5	CASSPSGETQYF
TRBV10-1	TRBJ2-1	CASSESGLAGESYNEQFF
TRBV7-2	TRBJ2-1	CASSLGGARAYNEQFF
TRBV9	TRBJ1-5	CASSPTGGNQPQHF
TRBV5-4	TRBJ2-1	CASSLVGTSGNEQFF
TRBV28	TRBJ1-5	CASSFLGQGGNQPQHF
TRBV29-1	TRBJ2-7	CSVGLDTYEQYF
TRBV20-1	TRBJ2-7	CSVQGPYEQYF
TRBV18	TRBJ1-2	CASSPLREHNYGYTF
TRBV28	TRBJ1-2	CASSLLWDRENYGYTF
TRBV5-1	TRBJ1-3	CASSLAATGVTGNTIYF
TRBV10-3	TRBJ2-3	CAISRSDTQYF
TRBV5-1	TRBJ1-4	CASTLTGTTNEKLFF
TRBV7-6	TRBJ1-4	CASRAGWTNEKLFF
TRBV14	TRBJ1-1	CASSQVVTGEAFF
TRBV6-4	TRBJ1-5	CASSSPGGSNQPQHF
TRBV7-9	TRBJ2-1	CASSPRVYNEQFF
TRBV28	TRBJ2-5	CASSSPPGVGSGQETQYF
TRBV5-1	TRBJ2-2	CASARGTSWDTGELFF
TRBV11-2	TRBJ2-1	CASSLVWGPPGSRNEQFF
TRBV28	TRBJ2-7	CASKTGTSGSLYEQYF
TRBV5-4	TRBJ2-3	CASSLDHRWEPNLPDTQYF
TRBV11-3	TRBJ2-1	CASSLGRQGVNEQFF
TRBV7-3	TRBJ2-3	CASSVGLASTDTQYF
TRBV5-1	TRBJ1-2	CASSLPTTGSQKAF
TRBV30	TRBJ2-4	CAWAGQGVAKNIQYF
TRBV4-1	TRBJ2-4	CASSHPTGTGGLYF
TRBV10-3	TRBJ2-7	CAISRLAGGSYEQYF
TRBV30	TRBJ1-2	CAWQGTGSGYTF
TRBV28	TRBJ2-7	CASKEGLFYEQYF
TRBV4-3	TRBJ2-2	CASSQVSPESANTGELFF
TRBV9	TRBJ2-2	CASNAGPANTGELFF
TRBV6-5	TRBJ2-7	CASSRDSIAGEQYF
TRBV7-2	TRBJ1-2	CASSSPVRGGYTF
TRBV9	TRBJ2-7	CASSVRGGRAPYEQYF
TRBV15	TRBJ1-2	CATSRGAYYGYTF
TRBV30	TRBJ2-1	CAWSAGALAFHEQFF
TRBV2	TRBJ1-4	CASSESRQGYEKLFF